This T cell receptor (beta chain) is drawn from a study of cytotoxic CD8 clonotypes in ibrutinib-treated CLL (dated by TCRdb to the early 2020s). About the full investigation: In this cohort, about 15 patients were treatment-naive and ten to eleven were relapsed/refractory, while some 18 had unmutated IGHV. Responses were partial in around 25 patients and complete in 2; after median about 70 months follow-up, about 14 stayed in remission and some twelve progressed. The response samples were drawn at a median of approximately twelve months into treatment, with a range of about 6 to 40 months. Samples averaged about 260,000 productive templates and 80,000 to 100,000 productive rearrangements. Of the roughly 81 people in the trial, approximately 26 had longitudinal samples available. Cryopreserved peripheral blood mononuclear cells were collected before treatment, at response, and at either disease progression or sustained remission. Every sample from remission and from progressive disease was obtained while the patients were still on ibrutinib. Results and caveats for the whole study, not just this receptor: Sampling times were not matched between patients in sustained remission and patients whose disease was progressing, and lymph node repertoires were not examined. An increase in clonality was observed at ibrutinib response, with clonality remaining stable during sustained remission and falling back toward baseline at progression. Public clonotypes were found to be uncommon and were observed to contract or remain stable during treatment; the increase in clonality was shown to reflect expansion of private clonotypes at ibrutinib response. Baseline clonality exceeded that of age-matched healthy donors and correlated strongly with circulating CD8+ T-cell counts.

Trimming costs V 6 bases and J 3 bases, and their ends lie 11 bases apart. The germline V gene specifies MNHEY as CDR1 and SVGAGI as CDR2. The CDR3 contains 13 residues, cysteine and phenylalanine counted. Of the read, only the CDR3 DNA is kept; its 39 bases are in frame from base 1. The goal of deep resolution MiSeq sequencing was a depth between 1 in 1 million and 1 in 200,000 T cells, and coverage averaged 10x per clonotype. The immunoSEQ hsTCRB Kit was used to generate TCR beta libraries. On the authors' methods: ImmunoSEQ Data Assistant and ImmunoSEQ Analyzer were used for data analysis, and V, D and J genes were assigned according to IMGT definitions. Clonality, which ranges from 0 to 1, was calculated as one minus the normalized Shannon entropy of productive rearrangement frequencies. Only overrepresented clonotypes making up at least 0.05% of the repertoire of each patient were included in the public clonotype analysis. Repertoires from 10 to 15 age-matched healthy donors in immuneACCESS were used as clonality controls. This immuneACCESS table, as held by TCRdb, lists in-frame sequences with V and J called but not all clones. Of the missing ones, under half trace to an unresolved V gene in checked studies; the others have no known cause. V, J and clone size are taken as reported in that table, and D and trimming were inferred from the DNA itself. For this sample there are more than 150,000 clones; over 55% appear just once. The ten largest clones take up around 15% of the sample.

This specimen's time point label, interpreted: 20 to 30 months on ibrutinib. About 2 micrograms of genomic DNA were extracted from cryopreserved PBMCs for TCR beta library preparation. Longitudinal blood samples from CLL patients on ibrutinib monotherapy underwent high-throughput TCR beta sequencing. The patients took part in an open-label, single-center phase 2 trial of ibrutinib monotherapy. As to this clone: The target of this receptor is not known. No base qualities exist here, and no much larger clone lies one base off it.

This TCR came from a human donor with chronic lymphocytic leukemia. Sequences were derived from PBMCs, sampled after 24 months of ibrutinib treatment. Here the chain combines TRBV6-5 and TRBJ1-1, with the D gene not confidently named. The CDR3 protein is CASSRVIHTEAFF. The DNA is as follows: TGTGCCAGCAGCCGGGTGATCCACACTGAAGCTTTCTTT.